This TCR beta chain was captured in a study of identical twins. Study conclusions and caveats: Cord blood beta clonotypes present at high abundance carried fewer insertions; no such pattern appeared in memory repertoires. Out-of-frame beta sequences exhibited a weaker degree of excess twin sharing.

CDR1 and CDR2 from the germline V gene are MDHEN and SYDVKM. The CDR3 length is 13 residues. The V end lost 5 bases, the J end lost 6 bases, and 10 bases lay between the germline ends. Unique molecular identifiers were in the cDNA, with template-switch universal primer binding. One entry per CDR3 protein, called by TCRdb with MiXCR from the 5' RACE reads. The sample holds around 490,000 distinct CDR3 sequences, more than 13% seen once. The sample holds a few counts of this clonotype. Its antigen is unidentified. These data also featured in a second study, about yellow fever vaccine responses in identical twins. That publication notes: Reportedly, the T cell response mounted by twins to vaccine seemed partly convergent, partly personalized.

This chain links TRBV28 with TRBJ2-2; D unclear. The specimen was CD4+ T cells sorted from blood. The sequence derives from a woman aged 18-30 years in good health. The CDR3 DNA sequence: TGTGCCAGCAGTACCGGACCATCCGGGGAGCTGTTTTTT. Amino acid sequence: CASSTGPSGELFF.